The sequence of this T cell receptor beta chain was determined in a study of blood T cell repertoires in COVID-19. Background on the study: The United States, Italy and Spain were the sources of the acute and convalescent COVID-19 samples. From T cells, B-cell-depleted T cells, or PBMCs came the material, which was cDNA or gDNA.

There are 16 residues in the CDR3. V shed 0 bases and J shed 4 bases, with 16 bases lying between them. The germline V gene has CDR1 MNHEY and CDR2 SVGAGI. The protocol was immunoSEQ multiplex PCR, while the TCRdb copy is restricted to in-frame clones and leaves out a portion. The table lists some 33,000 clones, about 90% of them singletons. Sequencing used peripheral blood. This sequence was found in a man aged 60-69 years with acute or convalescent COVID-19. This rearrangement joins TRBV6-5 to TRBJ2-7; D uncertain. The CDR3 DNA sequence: TGTGCCAGCAGTTACTCTCTTTTCGGCGGTTATTACGAGCAGTACTTC. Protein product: CASSYSLFGGYYEQYF.